This T cell receptor beta chain was sequenced for a study of identical twins. Study outcomes and limitations: The more abundant beta clonotypes in cord blood had fewer insertions, and memory repertoires did not show this. Alpha sequences out of frame and shared by twins had excess low generation probability.

Everyone who donated was a healthy Caucasian. This CDR3 region has 14 residues. The ends were cut back, 5 bases at V and 3 bases at J, with 10 bases in the middle. In its sample, this clonotype was seen many times. Its antigen remains unknown. MiXCR, applied by TCRdb to the 5' RACE reads, yields one record per CDR3 protein. The table lists about 890,000 distinct CDR3 sequences, 9% to 15% of them singletons. The data also belong to a second study, concerning yellow fever vaccine responses in identical twins.

Sample: PBMCs. This chain uses TRBV12-3 or TRBV12-4 with TRBJ2-2; possible D gene TRBD2, 6 bases. This receptor was obtained from a woman between 18 and 29 years old in good health. The CDR3 sequence: CASSAGPYTGELFF. DNA of the CDR3: TGTGCCAGCAGTGCGGGACCATACACCGGGGAGCTGTTTTTT.